The sequence of this TCR beta chain was determined in a study of T cells in tuberculosis. Overall study: PBMC were archived before or within 7 days of starting treatment.

The time point denotes: new active TB diagnosis, blood taken before or within 7 days of starting treatment. In germline, CDR1 is MNHNS, CDR2 SASEGT. V was clipped by 11 bases and J by 3 bases, with 16 bases between them. The CDR3 loop spans 13 amino acids. Using immunoSEQ multiplex PCR, the repertoire was profiled, and TCRdb retains in-frame clones only, with some absent. The sample includes about 34,000 clones, 93% of them seen just once. This TCR came from an adult with tuberculosis. The source was PBMCs, collected at tuberculosis diagnosis. The V and J genes are TRBV6-1 and TRBJ1-1; weak D call: TRBD1 (5 bases). The CDR3 sequence: CASNGGQYTEAFF. CDR3 DNA: TGTGCCTCAAACGGGGGTCAGTACACTGAAGCTTTCTTT.